This T cell receptor (beta chain) was identified in a study of T cells expressing NK-cell markers. TCRdb re-analyzed the 5' RACE reads; it lists each CDR3 protein once, without DNA. The sample has some 110,000 distinct CDR3 sequences, and its top ten clones hold roughly 18%. The CDR3 is 14 amino acids. Germline assignment: CDR1 SGHRS and CDR2 YFSETQ. The chain uses TRBV5-1 and TRBJ2-3. The clonotype originates from a woman aged 18 to 75 in good health. Sequencing was performed on blood T cells: a sorted CD56 or NKG2C T cell subset, CD4+ or CD8+ T cells, or bulk PBMC T cells (not recorded which). CDR3 residues: CASNMGLTTDTQYF.